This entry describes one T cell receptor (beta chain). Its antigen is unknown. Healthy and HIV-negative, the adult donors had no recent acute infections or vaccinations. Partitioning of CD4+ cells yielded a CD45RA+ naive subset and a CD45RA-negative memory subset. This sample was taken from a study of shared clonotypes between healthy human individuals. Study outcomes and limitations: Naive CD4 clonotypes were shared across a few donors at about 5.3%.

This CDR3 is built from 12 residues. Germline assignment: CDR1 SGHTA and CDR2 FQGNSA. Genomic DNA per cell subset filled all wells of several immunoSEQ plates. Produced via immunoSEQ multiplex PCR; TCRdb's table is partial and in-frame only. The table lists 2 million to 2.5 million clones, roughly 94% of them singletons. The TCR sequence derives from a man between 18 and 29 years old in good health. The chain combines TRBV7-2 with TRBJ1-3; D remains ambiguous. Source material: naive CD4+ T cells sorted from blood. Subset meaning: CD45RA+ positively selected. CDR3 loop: CASRGAGNTIYF. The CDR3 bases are TGTGCGTCCCGCGGGGCTGGAAACACCATATATTTT.